This TCR beta chain stems from a study of cytomegalovirus exposure and HLA in healthy donors. The CDR3 sequence is 15 residues long. Trimming stripped 0 bases from V and 1 base from J, with 7 bases between. The V gene's germline CDR1 is SGHRS and CDR2 YFSETQ. This PCR relied on a set of 60 Vbeta primers and 13 Jbeta primers. Some clones are missing from TCRdb's copy, which holds only in-frame ones; the method was immunoSEQ multiplex PCR. Listed are 91,000 or so clones; around 3.6% falls within the top ten. Sequenced: PBMCs. The gene calls are TRBV5-1 and TRBJ2-2, with a tentative D call TRBD2 (6 bases). This receptor was obtained from a woman aged 25 to 39 in good health and CMV-seronegative. CDR3 sequence (DNA): TGCGCCAGCAGCTTGGGGGGGGAGAACACCGGGGAGCTGTTTTTT. Translating gives CASSLGGENTGELFF. The whole variable domain, filled in from reference TRBV5-1 and TRBJ2-2, reads KAGVTQTPRYLIKTRGQQVTLSCSPISGHRSVSWYQQTPGQGLQFLFEYFSETQRNKGNFPGRFSGRQFSNSRSEMNVSTLELGDSALYLCASSLGGENTGELFFGEGSRLTVL.